This is a list of T cell receptor beta chains from one sample in a study of blood T cell repertoires in COVID-19. Sequencing was performed with immunoSEQ multiplex PCR; in TCRdb, only in-frame clones are kept and a portion is missing. Here the sample spans 350,000 to 450,000 clones, about 89% being singletons. Sequenced material: PBMCs or T cells enriched from blood (not recorded which). These TCRs come from a man aged 40-50 years in a cohort exposed to, infected with or recovered from COVID-19 (not recorded which). Both conserved end residues are part of each CDR3. Fields, in order: V gene, J gene, D gene, clone size, CDR3 protein, CDR3 DNA. D genes are given only for firm matches. For some rows the clone size is stated as once, few or many, or as a class when expanded; others skip it.

>TRBV5-1|TRBJ2-4|-|-
CASSNQEGAKNIQYF
TGCGCCAGCAGTAACCAGGAGGGGGCCAAAAACATTCAGTACTTC
>TRBV6-5|TRBJ1-1|TRBD1|-
CASSSRQGPGNTEAFF
TGTGCCAGCAGTTCGAGACAGGGACCGGGGAACACTGAAGCTTTCTTT
>TRBV18|TRBJ2-7|-|-
CASSLQTEQYF
TGTGCCAGCTCACTTCAGACAGAGCAGTACTTC
>TRBV6-1|TRBJ1-4|TRBD1|-
CASSAHRGTTNEKLFF
TGTGCCAGCAGTGCCCACAGGGGGACAACTAATGAAAAACTGTTTTTT
>TRBV7-9|TRBJ2-1|TRBD2|-
CASSSGLGHNEQFF
TGTGCCAGCAGTTCTGGACTAGGGCACAATGAGCAGTTCTTC
>TRBV2|TRBJ1-5|-|-
CASSALGNQPQHF
TGTGCCAGCAGTGCCCTAGGCAATCAGCCCCAGCATTTT
>TRBV28|TRBJ2-4|TRBD1|-
CASRRQGGTKNIQYF
TGTGCCAGCAGAAGACAGGGGGGGACCAAAAACATTCAGTACTTC
>TRBV6-1|TRBJ1-4|TRBD1|-
CASSEEGQGAKKLFF
TGTGCCAGCAGTGAAGAGGGACAGGGGGCTAAGAAACTGTTTTTT
>TRBV27|TRBJ1-5|-|-
CASSLDRNQPQHF
TGTGCCAGCAGTTTAGACAGGAATCAGCCCCAGCATTTT
>TRBV29-1|TRBJ2-1|TRBD2|-
CSSKGLAGAYNEQFF
TGCAGCTCCAAAGGGCTAGCGGGAGCCTACAATGAGCAGTTCTTC
>TRBV7-2|TRBJ2-2|TRBD1|-
CASSFSGTGYTGELFF
TGTGCCAGCAGCTTCTCCGGGACAGGGTACACCGGGGAGCTGTTTTTT
>TRBV3-1/TRBV3-2|TRBJ2-2|TRBD2|-
CASSHRTSGRSGELFF
TGTGCCAGCAGCCACAGGACTAGCGGGAGGTCCGGGGAGCTGTTTTTT
>TRBV7-9|TRBJ1-1|-|-
CASGTGNGTEAFF
TGTGCCAGCGGTACGGGGAATGGCACTGAAGCTTTCTTT
>TRBV5-4|TRBJ2-6|TRBD1|-
CASSSGTVGAGANVLTF
TGTGCCAGCAGCTCCGGGACAGTCGGGGCTGGGGCCAACGTCCTGACTTTC
>TRBV4-2|TRBJ2-1|-|-
CASSQGDGNYNEQFF
TGTGCCAGCAGCCAGGGTGACGGGAACTACAATGAGCAGTTCTTC
>TRBV9|TRBJ2-2|TRBD1|few
CASSSDRGLTGELFF
TGTGCCAGCAGCTCGGACAGGGGGCTGACCGGGGAGCTGTTTTTT
>TRBV7-2|TRBJ2-5|-|-
CASSLPLQGGRETQYF
TGTGCCAGCAGCTTACCCCTCCAGGGAGGTAGAGAGACCCAGTACTTC
>TRBV10-3|TRBJ2-4|-|-
CAISGEAEGNIQYF
TGTGCCATCAGTGGGGAGGCGGAGGGAAACATTCAGTACTTC
>TRBV10-3|TRBJ1-2|-|-
CAISQDLRDGYTF
TGTGCCATCAGTCAGGATCTCAGGGATGGCTACACCTTC
>TRBV3-1/TRBV3-2|TRBJ1-5|-|-
CASSHSSSSNSNQPQHF
TGTGCCAGCAGCCACTCTAGCAGCAGCAATAGCAATCAGCCCCAGCATTTT
>TRBV5-1|TRBJ1-5|-|-
CASSLEGTTSNQPQHF
TGCGCCAGCAGCTTGGAAGGGACTACTAGCAATCAGCCCCAGCATTTT
>TRBV18|TRBJ1-2|TRBD1|-
CASSPTGQERDGYTF
TGTGCCAGCTCACCGACCGGACAGGAAAGAGATGGCTACACCTTC
>TRBV18|TRBJ2-1|TRBD2|-
CASSPLGTSGRRVYEQFF
TGTGCCAGCTCACCACTCGGGACTAGCGGGAGGCGAGTATATGAGCAGTTCTTC
>TRBV7-9|TRBJ2-6|TRBD1|-
CASRPPGTGGAGANVLTF
TGTGCCAGCAGGCCGCCCGGGACAGGGGGCGCTGGGGCCAACGTCCTGACTTTC
>TRBV5-6|TRBJ2-1|-|-
CASSLSGIDKSYNEQFF
TGTGCCAGCAGCTTGTCAGGTATTGACAAATCCTACAATGAGCAGTTCTTC
>TRBV14|TRBJ1-5|-|-
CASSPQGYSNQPQHF
TGTGCCAGCAGCCCCCAGGGCTATAGCAATCAGCCCCAGCATTTT
>TRBV10-3|TRBJ2-2|TRBD1|-
CASRDRVDGELFF
TGTGCCAGCCGGGACAGGGTGGACGGGGAGCTGTTTTTT
>TRBV7-2|TRBJ1-5|TRBD1|-
CASSLPGGSGQPQHF
TGTGCCAGCAGCTTACCAGGGGGCTCAGGCCAGCCCCAGCATTTT
>TRBV7-9|TRBJ2-7|TRBD2|-
CASSFRGSSYEQYF
TGTGCCAGCAGCTTCCGCGGGAGCTCCTACGAGCAGTACTTC
>TRBV20-1|TRBJ2-1|TRBD2|once
CSARTSYEQFF
TGCAGTGCACGGACTAGTTATGAGCAGTTCTTC
>TRBV6-5|TRBJ2-7|-|-
CASSYGRAKYEQYF
TGTGCCAGCAGTTACGGGAGAGCTAAATACGAGCAGTACTTC
>TRBV29-1|TRBJ1-5|-|-
CSVGVGNQPQHF
TGCAGCGTAGGGGTCGGCAATCAGCCCCAGCATTTT
>TRBV27|TRBJ1-1|-|-
CASSLQAMNTEAFF
TGTGCCAGCAGTTTACAGGCAATGAACACTGAAGCTTTCTTT
>TRBV15|TRBJ1-1|-|few
CATSTQRGVAEAFF
TGTGCCACCAGCACCCAAAGAGGTGTCGCTGAAGCTTTCTTT
>TRBV10-1|TRBJ2-7|TRBD2|once
CASSGSSGGLEQYF
TGCGCCAGCAGTGGCTCTAGCGGTGGGCTTGAGCAGTACTTC
>TRBV1|TRBJ2-1|-|-
CTSSQARRGLPSYNEQFF
TGCACCAGCAGCCAAGCCCGCCGAGGTCTACCCTCCTACAATGAGCAGTTCTTC
>TRBV6-5|TRBJ2-7|TRBD2|-
CASSYKRSGSFYF
TGTGCCAGCAGTTACAAGCGTAGCGGGAGCTTTTACTTC
>TRBV3-1/TRBV3-2|TRBJ1-1|TRBD1|-
CASSQGDRGRNTEAFF
TGTGCCAGCAGCCAAGGGGACAGGGGTAGAAACACTGAAGCTTTCTTT
>TRBV30|TRBJ1-1|-|-
CAWSRGGGTEAFF
TGTGCCTGGAGTCGAGGAGGAGGCACTGAAGCTTTCTTT
>TRBV2|TRBJ2-3|-|once
CASSESEIASQYF
TGTGCCAGCAGTGAGTCGGAGATCGCCTCGCAGTATTTT
>TRBV6-1|TRBJ1-4|-|-
CASSESLVGAGEKLFF
TGTGCCAGCAGTGAGTCCTTGGTTGGAGCGGGGGAAAAACTGTTTTTT
>TRBV27|TRBJ1-6|-|-
CASSFSPGFLHF
TGTGCCAGCAGTTTTTCCCCAGGGTTCCTCCACTTT
>TRBV5-1|TRBJ2-7|TRBD2|-
CASRPSGIFRDEQYF
TGCGCCAGCAGACCTAGCGGGATCTTTAGGGACGAGCAGTACTTC
>TRBV18|TRBJ2-2|-|once
CASAGAANTGELFF
TGTGCCAGCGCAGGTGCCGCGAACACCGGGGAGCTGTTTTTT
>TRBV27|TRBJ1-1|-|-
CASISWARTEAFF
TGTGCCAGCATATCGTGGGCTCGGACTGAAGCTTTCTTT
>TRBV5-1|TRBJ2-5|TRBD2|few
CASSLDGRALGTQYF
TGCGCCAGCAGCTTGGACGGGAGGGCCCTCGGGACCCAGTACTTC
>TRBV9|TRBJ2-1|-|-
CASNLQGPEQFF
TGTGCCAGCAACCTACAGGGTCCTGAGCAGTTCTTC
>TRBV29-1|TRBJ2-1|-|-
CSVAYYLSSYNEQFF
TGCAGCGTTGCATACTACCTGAGCTCCTACAATGAGCAGTTCTTC
>TRBV24-1|TRBJ2-1|TRBD1|few
CATSDQTGGRFF
TGTGCCACCAGTGATCAGACAGGGGGCCGGTTCTTC
>TRBV3-1/TRBV3-2|TRBJ2-3|-|-
CASSQDFQFTDTQYF
TGTGCCAGCAGCCAAGATTTTCAGTTTACAGATACGCAGTATTTT